Sequencing of this TCR beta chain was carried out in a study of CD8 T cells in Susac syndrome (dated by TCRdb to about 2019). Describing the broader study: Whether CD8+ T cell activation and differentiation in Susac syndrome was antigen driven was tested using repertoire sequencing. The paper as a whole reports these results and caveats: The number of individuals in the TCR sequencing and HLA analysis was recognized as being relatively small.

Peripheral blood CD8+ and CD4+ T cells from healthy donors, Susac syndrome patients and multiple sclerosis patients were profiled using high-throughput TCR beta sequencing. The multiple sclerosis controls were treatment-naive patients whose relapsing-remitting disease, either stable or active, fulfilled the revised McDonald criteria. Bulk CD8+ and CD4+ T cells were purified magnetically by negative isolation, whereas CD8+ TEMRA cells were enriched by FACS. Blood was collected in EDTA tubes and processed within 24 hours, with PBMCs isolated through density gradient centrifugation. PBMCs intended for TCR sequencing were frozen in liquid nitrogen and were later thawed in a 37 degrees C water bath. Purity of sorted or isolated CD4+, CD8+ and CD8+ TEMRA cells was at least 90%. RNA was extracted using the RNeasy kit, and roughly 0.5 to 1 microgram was reverse transcribed with random hexamers. The immunoSEQ multiplex PCR assay, covering 54 Vbeta and 13 Jbeta segments, was used to amplify TCR beta CDR3 regions. PCR amplification bias was corrected using a synthetic template baseline for primer optimization and computational correction. As for the authors' bioinformatics: Reads were annotated to V, D and J genes according to IMGT and were analyzed with immunoSEQ Analyzer, with only productive sequences retained. Clonality was calculated as one minus the Shannon entropy normalized by log2 of the number of productive unique sequences. Public and private clones were assessed among the 100 most prevalent clones of each patient and control. Susac-specific clones were defined as absent from healthy and MS cohorts, over a thousand published viral clones and other ImmuneACCESS disease sequences. In-frame beta chains were kept once TCRdb had trimmed the public reads at Q25 with fastp and called clones with MiXCR. One record per CDR3 amino acid sequence lists the most common genes and DNA. None of the V and J calls come from the authors' own analysis; TCRdb made them. In this sample the table shows a few hundred thousand distinct CDR3 sequences, 85% to 95% of which occur a single time. 0.082% of the sample belongs to the ten largest clones.

About this clonotype itself: Its antigen is not yet known. Base qualities were left out, and no much larger clone turns up one base away.

The sequence derives from a human donor with multiple sclerosis. The material sequenced was CD4+ T cells from PBMCs.

The sequenced DNA: TGTGCCAGCTCACCGGACAGGGCGGCTGAAGCTTTCTTT. Translated, this is CASSPDRAAEAFF. The rearranged segments are TRBV18 and TRBJ1-1; TRBD1 matches 8 bases in the middle. CDR1 KGHSH and CDR2 LQKENI were looked up in the germline V gene. Including the terminal cysteine and phenylalanine, the CDR3 comprises 13 residues. CDR3 DNA only is kept here, 39 bases in frame from base 1. Compared with germline, V lacks 3 bases and J lacks 6 bases; bases without a gene match: 3.